Listed here is a single T cell receptor beta chain. As yet, its antigen is unknown. Together with a sample-barcoded 5' primer, a J-beta primer mix was included in a second PCR lasting roughly 6 to 12 cycles. Each CDR3 protein is one row after TCRdb ran MiXCR on the 5' RACE reads. Here the sample spans some 1,500,000 distinct CDR3 sequences, less than 45% being singletons. The sample comes from a study of blood T cells in healthy people across ages. Germline V lookup: CDR1 SQVTM, CDR2 ANQGSEA. Between the trimmed V and J ends, which lost 3 bases and 3 bases, there was a span of 14 bases. This CDR3 comprises 14 residues. Study outcomes and limitations: A strong correlation was found between TCR beta diversity and the percentage of naive T cells.

Sequencing was carried out using blood. The chain couples TRBV29-1 to TRBJ1-2; D not resolved. The receptor comes from a young woman in good health. The CDR3 sequence is CSVDTGYGDYGYTF. The DNA for the CDR3 is TGCAGCGTTGATACGGGGTACGGGGACTATGGCTACACCTTC.